Presented here are 28 T cell receptor beta chains from one specimen sequenced in a study of brain T cells in children with intractable seizures. Measured with immunoSEQ multiplex PCR; TCRdb has only the in-frame clones, and not every one. Of approximately 60,000 clones listed, 95% to 96% were seen once; the top ten hold approximately 0.37%. Sample: peripheral blood, taken at surgery. The receptor set was obtained from a boy in the first two years of life with focal cortical dysplasia and intractable seizures.

The chain recombines TRBV3-1 (or the pseudogene TRBV3-2) with TRBJ2-5; unclear D gene. Germline V gene data show CDR1 as LGHDT and CDR2 as YNNKEL (reference sequence). Trimming took off 1 base at V and 6 bases at J, with 15 bases between the two ends. The CDR3 sequence is 15 residues long. The CDR3 reads CASSQGWVSPKTQYF. The CDR3, as DNA: TGTGCCAGCAGCCAAGGGTGGGTAAGCCCCAAGACCCAGTACTTC.

The gene calls are TRBV5-1 and TRBJ2-7; 10 bases fit TRBD1. The germline gives CDR1 SGHRS, CDR2 YFSETQ. V was clipped by 4 bases and J by 2 bases; unmatched bases: 3. The CDR3 runs 14 residues. The DNA of the CDR3 is TGCGCCAGCAGCGAAGGACAGGGGGCCTACGAGCAGTACTTC. Residues: CASSEGQGAYEQYF.

The rearrangement links TRBV4-2 to TRBJ2-3; 9 bases map to TRBD2. V gave up 2 bases and J gave up 0 bases; unmatched junction bases: 6. Germline V gene data show CDR1 as LGHNA and CDR2 as YNFKEQ. This CDR3 spans 17 amino acids. CDR3 region: CASSQLAGSVSTDTQYF. In DNA, the CDR3 is TGTGCCAGCAGCCAACTAGCGGGATCCGTGAGCACAGATACGCAGTATTTT.

Turning to this clone: At one boundary the junction diverges from the germline segment, which might be a read error. The chain joins TRBV3-1 (or the pseudogene TRBV3-2) to TRBJ1-2; 7 positions match TRBD1. CDR1 and CDR2 from the germline V gene are LGHDT and YNNKEL (reference sequence). The CDR3 consists of 13 residues. The CDR3 protein is CASSIGGSYGYIF. The CDR3 nucleotides are TGTGCCAGCAGCATAGGGGGCTCCTATGGCTACATCTTC.

The chain is built from TRBV4-3 and TRBJ2-5, with TRBD2 as a possible D gene (5 bases). V was clipped by 0 bases and J by 5 bases, with 10 bases between them. CDR1 is LGHNA, CDR2 YSLEER, per germline. The length of the CDR3 is 14 residues. The CDR3 reads CASSQDRSSETQYF. The CDR3 DNA follows: TGCGCCAGCAGCCAAGATAGGTCTAGCGAGACCCAGTACTTC.

The V gene is TRBV3-1 (or the pseudogene TRBV3-2), the J gene TRBJ1-1; 8 bases line up with TRBD1. CDR3 length: 16 residues. CDR1 and CDR2 from the germline V gene are LGHDT and YNNKEL (reference sequence). V was pared by 6 bases and J by 1 base, with 10 bases of the junction left unmatched. This CDR3 reads CASSLAGTGGNTEAFF. The DNA of the CDR3 is TGTGCCAGCAGTTTAGCTGGGACAGGCGGGAACACTGAAGCTTTCTTT.

The chain recombines TRBV5-1 with TRBJ1-1; the match to TRBD1 covers 10 bases. Trimming removed 4 bases from V and 3 bases from J; junction bases left unmatched: 9. Germline V gene lookup returns CDR1 SGHRS and CDR2 YFSETQ. The CDR3 spans 16 residues. The CDR3 spells CASSTRQGARDTEAFF. For the CDR3, the DNA is TGCGCCAGCAGCACCAGACAGGGGGCCAGGGACACTGAAGCTTTCTTT.

This sequence joins TRBV5-6 and TRBJ2-5; D is ambiguous. The CDR3 is 14 residues long. V was pared by 0 bases and J by 2 bases, with 8 bases between. Per the germline V gene, CDR1 is SGHDT and CDR2 is YYEEEE. The CDR3 DNA reads TGTGCCAGCAGCTTGGGCTACTTTCAAGAGACCCAGTACTTC. It is translated as CASSLGYFQETQYF.

This clone was found once. This CDR3 is CASSSDRDEAFF. The CDR3 coding sequence is TGTGCCAGCAGTTCAGACAGGGATGAAGCTTTCTTT. The J gene is TRBJ1-1, the V gene TRBV5-8; 7 nucleotides align to TRBD1. Germline V gives CDR1 SGHTS, CDR2 YDEGEE. V lost 5 bases, J lost 7 bases, and 5 bases stayed unmatched. There are 12 residues in the CDR3.

This clone appeared once. J is TRBJ1-2 and V is TRBV6-5, with D maybe TRBD1 (5 bases). The germline V gene encodes CDR1 MNHEY and CDR2 SVGAGI. The CDR3 totals 14 residues. The ends were cut back, 10 bases at V and 2 bases at J, with 17 bases in the middle. CDR3 residues: CATGRTSLNYGYTF. DNA for the CDR3: TGTGCCACGGGACGGACGAGTTTGAACTATGGCTACACCTTC.

This chain connects TRBV6-4 to TRBJ2-7; D is ambiguous. Germline values: CDR1 MRHNA, CDR2 SNTAGT. Trimming removed 7 bases at V and 2 bases at J, with 18 bases between. The CDR3 has 15 residues. The CDR3 bases are TGTGCCAGCATCACCCGAAGAACCGTTCCCTACGAGCAGTACTTC. Encoded protein: CASITRRTVPYEQYF.

In DNA, the CDR3 is TGCGCCACTGATTTGTCTTGGACCATATATTTT. Amino acid sequence: CATDLSWTIYF. The chain is built from TRBV10-1 and TRBJ1-3; D not certain. In germline, CDR1 is WNHNN, CDR2 SYGVQD (reference sequence). V was pared by 10 bases and J by 10 bases, with 14 bases between. The CDR3 spans 11 residues.

The CDR3 loop reads CAISPLVNYGYTF. DNA for the CDR3: TGTGCCATCAGCCCCTTAGTTAACTATGGCTACACCTTC. This rearrangement joins TRBV10-3 to TRBJ1-2; no clear D gene. Germline loops: CDR1 ENHRY, CDR2 SYGVKD. The CDR3 covers 13 residues. V was pared by 6 bases and J by 1 base, with 9 bases between.

The rearrangement uses TRBV4-2 and TRBJ2-2, with 7 bases identical to TRBD1. The CDR3 extends over 16 amino acids. In germline, CDR1 is LGHNA, CDR2 YNFKEQ. J lost 7 bases, V lost 0 bases, and 8 bases had no gene match. The CDR3 region is CASSQEATGALGELFF. In DNA, the CDR3 is TGTGCCAGCAGCCAAGAGGCCACAGGGGCGCTCGGGGAGCTGTTTTTT.

The chain carries TRBV19 and TRBJ1-5, with D maybe TRBD1 (5 bases). Germline-derived CDR1 and CDR2 are LNHDA and SQIVND (reference sequence). V gave up 5 bases and J gave up 6 bases, with 17 bases separating them. The CDR3 loop spans 15 amino acids. The CDR3 loop reads CASSRGREGSQPQHF. CDR3 bases: TGTGCCAGTAGTCGGGGGAGGGAAGGCTCTCAGCCCCAGCATTTT.

This chain joins TRBV6-5 and TRBJ2-2; D is ambiguous. CDR3 length: 15 residues. The V end was cut by 7 bases, the J end by 1 base, with 13 bases between. Germline V lookup: CDR1 MNHEY, CDR2 SVGAGI. For the CDR3, the DNA is TGTGCCAGCACCACAGTCGGGCGGAACACCGGGGAGCTGTTTTTT. This gives the protein CASTTVGRNTGELFF.

The J gene is TRBJ2-2, the V gene TRBV5-4; the D is unclear. This CDR3 spans 15 amino acids. Per the germline V gene, CDR1 is SGHNT and CDR2 is YYREEE (reference sequence). V shed 0 bases and J shed 4 bases, with 10 bases lying between them. CDR3 in amino acids: CASSLESGATGELFF. Written as DNA, the CDR3 is TGTGCCAGCAGCTTGGAATCGGGCGCCACCGGGGAGCTGTTTTTT.

J is TRBJ1-5 and V is TRBV25-1; D is unclear. CDR3 length equals 12 residues. Germline V CDR1 and CDR2: MGHDK, SYGVNS. With 4 bases removed from V and 3 bases from J, the gap between germline ends came to 4 bases. This CDR3 reads CASSAPNQPQHF. CDR3 sequence (DNA): TGTGCCAGCAGTGCCCCCAATCAGCCCCAGCATTTT.

This clone was picked up one time. This chain joins TRBV9 and TRBJ2-3; D might be TRBD2 (6 bases). Germline lookup yields CDR1 SGDLS and CDR2 YYNGEE. V lost 1 base and J 5 bases, leaving 14 bases between the germline ends. This CDR3 has 15 residues. This CDR3 is CASSVWDFTQDTQYF. The CDR3 DNA reads TGTGCCAGCAGCGTATGGGACTTTACACAAGATACGCAGTATTTT.

This rearrangement joins TRBV7-9 to TRBJ1-2; D not certain. The CDR3 is made up of 14 amino acids. Germline V lookup: CDR1 SEHNR, CDR2 FQNEAQ (reference sequence). Trimming cost V 1 base and J 7 bases, with 13 bases left between them. The CDR3 bases are TGTGCCAGCAGCTTAGATTTTAGTTTGGCTGGCTACACCTTC. Protein product: CASSLDFSLAGYTF.

The chain has TRBV7-9 and TRBJ1-1, with 7 positions matching TRBD1. V lost 1 base to trimming and J lost 7 bases; unmatched junction nucleotides: 12. Germline V gene sequence: CDR1 SEHNR, CDR2 FQNEAQ (reference sequence). This CDR3 is 16 amino acids long. CDR3 coding DNA: TGTGCCAGCAGCTTAGACGGGAGGGGACAGCTTGGTGAAGCTTTCTTT. Translation gives CASSLDGRGQLGEAFF.

The V and J genes are TRBV15 and TRBJ2-7; the D gene is possibly TRBD1 (5 bases). This CDR3 has 13 amino acids. Germline V CDR1 and CDR2: LNHNV, YYDKDF (reference sequence). V lost 1 base to trimming and J lost 6 bases, with 10 bases between them. The CDR3 nucleotides are TGTGCCACCAGCAGAGGGGCAGGGTCCGAGCAGTACTTC. This encodes CATSRGAGSEQYF.

This chain links TRBV15 with TRBJ2-7; 13 nucleotides match TRBD2. Germline loops: CDR1 LNHNV, CDR2 YYDKDF (reference sequence). This CDR3 has 15 residues. Losses at the gene ends were 3 bases for V and 4 bases for J; bases not matched to a gene: 3. This CDR3 is CATSRGLAGSYEQYF. For the CDR3, the DNA is TGTGCCACCAGCAGGGGACTAGCGGGAAGTTACGAGCAGTACTTC.

The chain is built from TRBV2 and TRBJ1-2; tentatively, D is TRBD1 (6 bases). Germline V gene sequence: CDR1 SNHLY, CDR2 FYNNEI. The V and J ends lost 6 bases and 6 bases respectively, with 11 bases between them. There are 12 residues in the CDR3. The chain's CDR3 is CASRGAGDGYTF. CDR3 bases: TGTGCCAGCAGGGGGGCAGGGGATGGCTACACCTTC. Variable domain in full (rest from reference TRBV2 and TRBJ1-2): EPEVTQTPSHQVTQMGQEVILRCVPISNHLYFYWYRQILGQKVEFLVSFYNNEISEKSEIFDDQFSVERPDGSNFTLKIRSTKLEDSAMYFCASRGAGDGYTFGSGTRLTVV.

V usage is TRBV2 and J usage is TRBJ1-2; 7 bases are shared with TRBD1. Trimming cost V 4 bases and J 5 bases; bases outside gene matches: 7. This CDR3 is built from 14 residues. CDR1 is SNHLY, CDR2 FYNNEI, per germline. The CDR3 protein is CASSAEGAGYGYTF. The CDR3 DNA sequence: TGTGCCAGCAGTGCTGAGGGGGCGGGATATGGCTACACCTTC. Filled out from reference TRBV2 and TRBJ1-2, the complete variable domain reads EPEVTQTPSHQVTQMGQEVILRCVPISNHLYFYWYRQILGQKVEFLVSFYNNEISEKSEIFDDQFSVERPDGSNFTLKIRSTKLEDSAMYFCASSAEGAGYGYTFGSGTRLTVV.

The table lists this clone with a few counts. The chain has TRBV7-9 and TRBJ2-1; D ambiguous. This CDR3 has 15 amino acids. V dropped 5 bases and J dropped 7 bases, with 18 bases sitting between them. Germline V gene data show CDR1 as SEHNR and CDR2 as FQNEAQ (reference sequence). The CDR3 loop reads CASSADEALWNEQFF. CDR3 DNA: TGTGCCAGCAGCGCCGATGAGGCTCTCTGGAATGAGCAGTTCTTC. Combining the CDR3 with reference TRBV7-9 and TRBJ2-1 gives the whole variable domain DTGVSQNPRHKITKRGQNVTFRCDPISEHNRLYWYRQTLGQGPEFLTYFQNEAQLEKSRLLSDRFSAERPKGSFSTLEIQRTEQGDSAMYLCASSADEALWNEQFFGPGTRLTVL.

The chain employs TRBV7-2 and TRBJ2-3, with D hard to call. Germline lookup yields CDR1 SGHTA and CDR2 FQGNSA. The CDR3 is 12 amino acids. V gave up 1 base and J gave up 6 bases, with 5 bases separating them. This chain's CDR3 is CASSLDVDTQYF. The CDR3 region has the DNA TGTGCCAGCAGCTTAGATGTTGATACGCAGTATTTT.

The chain recombines TRBV3-1 (or the pseudogene TRBV3-2) with TRBJ2-5; no reliable D call. V was clipped by 0 bases and J by 2 bases, with 13 bases between them. The CDR3 has 16 residues. Germline CDR1 LGHDT, CDR2 YNNKEL (reference sequence). The CDR3 nucleotides are TGTGCCAGCAGCCAAGATTGGGCTAGAGCTCAAGAGACCCAGTACTTC. It translates to CASSQDWARAQETQYF.